The rows below give T cell receptor beta chains drawn from one sample of a study of blood T cell repertoires in COVID-19. Generated by immunoSEQ multiplex PCR, the TCRdb table keeps only in-frame clones and is missing some. The top ten hold 16% of the sample, which has some 69,000 clones, 79% seen once. Sequencing was performed on peripheral blood. The source is a man in his sixties with acute or convalescent COVID-19. The CDR3 runs from the conserved cysteine through the conserved F or W. Fields, in order: clone size, J gene, V gene, D gene, CDR3 protein, CDR3 DNA. The D gene is left open where the match is weak. Expanded clones are given a class, and other clones once, few, many or no size at all.

>few|TRBJ1-2|TRBV6-5|NA
CASSQTAIYGYTF
TGTGCCAGCAGTCAGACAGCTATCTATGGCTACACCTTC
>NA|TRBJ1-5|TRBV7-9|NA
CASSLYEASNQPQHF
TGTGCCAGCAGCTTATACGAGGCGAGCAATCAGCCCCAGCATTTT
>few|TRBJ1-2|TRBV5-1|NA
CASSYIQNYGYTF
TGCGCCAGCAGCTACATACAAAACTATGGCTACACCTTC
>NA|TRBJ1-5|TRBV10-3|NA
CAISEGQRINQPQHF
TGTGCCATCAGTGAGGGACAGCGCATCAATCAGCCCCAGCATTTT
>NA|TRBJ1-2|TRBV6-6|TRBD1
CASRKAGTGSNYGYTF
TGTGCCAGCAGAAAAGCCGGGACAGGGTCTAACTATGGCTACACCTTC
>NA|TRBJ1-6|TRBV30|TRBD1
CAWSSLGWTGGSPLHF
TGTGCCTGGAGTAGCCTTGGATGGACAGGCGGTTCACCCCTCCACTTT
>NA|TRBJ2-7|TRBV12-3/TRBV12-4|NA
CASSPGQLYEQYF
TGTGCCAGCAGTCCCGGACAGTTATACGAGCAGTACTTC
>NA|TRBJ1-4|TRBV4-1|NA
CASSQDRASEKLFF
TGCGCCAGCAGCCAAGACAGGGCGAGTGAAAAACTGTTTTTT
>NA|TRBJ2-7|TRBV12-5|NA
CASGLVIRVNAVRKGYEQYF
TGTGCTAGTGGTTTGGTAATCAGGGTGAATGCGGTACGAAAAGGCTACGAGCAGTACTTC
>NA|TRBJ2-6|TRBV6-4|TRBD1
CASSLTGTGPSGANVLTF
TGTGCCAGCAGTCTCACCGGGACAGGGCCCTCTGGGGCCAACGTCCTGACTTTC
>NA|TRBJ2-5|TRBV20-1|NA
CSASGEKTQYF
TGCAGTGCGTCAGGGGAGAAGACCCAGTACTTC
>few|TRBJ2-7|TRBV27|TRBD2
CASSLKRTSGGYEQYF
TGTGCCAGCAGTTTAAAACGGACTAGCGGGGGCTACGAGCAGTACTTC
>NA|TRBJ2-7|TRBV4-2|TRBD2
CASSREGSSYEQYF
TGTGCCAGCAGCCGGGAGGGTAGCTCCTACGAGCAGTACTTC
>NA|TRBJ2-6|TRBV2|TRBD1
CASSPGTGGSGANVLTF
TGTGCCAGCAGTCCCGGGACAGGGGGCTCTGGGGCCAACGTCCTGACTTTC
>NA|TRBJ2-6|TRBV5-4|NA
CASRQISGANVLTF
TGTGCCAGCAGACAGATCTCTGGGGCCAACGTCCTGACTTTC
>NA|TRBJ1-3|TRBV4-1|TRBD1
CASSNRGYGNTIYF
TGCGCCAGCAGCAACAGGGGGTACGGAAACACCATATATTTT
>NA|TRBJ2-5|TRBV7-2|NA
CASSRQGEETQYF
TGTGCCAGCAGCAGGCAGGGTGAAGAGACCCAGTACTTC
>NA|TRBJ1-3|TRBV6-2/TRBV6-3|NA
CASSWAWLGNTIYF
TGTGCCAGCAGTTGGGCGTGGCTCGGAAACACCATATATTTT
>NA|TRBJ1-5|TRBV7-2|NA
CASSPGTGAAYSNQPQHF
TGTGCCAGCAGTCCCGGGACGGGAGCCGCATATAGCAATCAGCCCCAGCATTTT
>NA|TRBJ2-2|TRBV18|TRBD2
CASSPGLAVINTGELFF
TGTGCCAGCTCACCGGGACTAGCGGTTATAAACACCGGGGAGCTGTTTTTT
>NA|TRBJ1-4|TRBV6-5|TRBD1
CASSYSQGAGEKLFF
TGTGCCAGCAGTTACTCGCAGGGGGCGGGAGAAAAACTGTTTTTT
>few|TRBJ1-6|TRBV2|NA
CASPRGGSLCNSPLHF
TGTGCCAGCCCCCGGGGGGGCTCCCTATGTAATTCACCCCTCCACTTT
>NA|TRBJ1-5|TRBV19|TRBD1
CASSMGKNRGSNQPQHF
TGTGCCAGTAGTATGGGAAAGAACAGGGGTAGCAATCAGCCCCAGCATTTT
>NA|TRBJ2-1|TRBV27|TRBD1
CASSYRRTGNFGEQFF
TGTGCCAGCAGTTACCGTAGGACAGGGAATTTTGGTGAGCAGTTCTTC
>NA|TRBJ1-2|TRBV9|NA
CASSHMTGGNGYTF
TGTGCCAGCAGCCATATGACAGGAGGCAATGGCTACACCTTC
>large|TRBJ1-1|TRBV5-6|NA
CASSLFGSGGNTEAFF
TGTGCCAGCAGCTTGTTTGGCTCCGGAGGGAACACTGAAGCTTTCTTT
>once|TRBJ2-2|TRBV18|NA
CASSPSQEHTGELFF
TGTGCCAGCTCACCTTCGCAGGAACACACCGGGGAGCTGTTTTTT
>NA|TRBJ2-5|TRBV12-5|NA
CASGPAGAETQYF
TGTGCTAGTGGTCCGGCGGGGGCTGAGACCCAGTACTTC
>few|TRBJ1-1|TRBV5-1|NA
CASSKQGTATEAFF
TGCGCCAGCAGCAAACAGGGTACGGCCACTGAAGCTTTCTTT